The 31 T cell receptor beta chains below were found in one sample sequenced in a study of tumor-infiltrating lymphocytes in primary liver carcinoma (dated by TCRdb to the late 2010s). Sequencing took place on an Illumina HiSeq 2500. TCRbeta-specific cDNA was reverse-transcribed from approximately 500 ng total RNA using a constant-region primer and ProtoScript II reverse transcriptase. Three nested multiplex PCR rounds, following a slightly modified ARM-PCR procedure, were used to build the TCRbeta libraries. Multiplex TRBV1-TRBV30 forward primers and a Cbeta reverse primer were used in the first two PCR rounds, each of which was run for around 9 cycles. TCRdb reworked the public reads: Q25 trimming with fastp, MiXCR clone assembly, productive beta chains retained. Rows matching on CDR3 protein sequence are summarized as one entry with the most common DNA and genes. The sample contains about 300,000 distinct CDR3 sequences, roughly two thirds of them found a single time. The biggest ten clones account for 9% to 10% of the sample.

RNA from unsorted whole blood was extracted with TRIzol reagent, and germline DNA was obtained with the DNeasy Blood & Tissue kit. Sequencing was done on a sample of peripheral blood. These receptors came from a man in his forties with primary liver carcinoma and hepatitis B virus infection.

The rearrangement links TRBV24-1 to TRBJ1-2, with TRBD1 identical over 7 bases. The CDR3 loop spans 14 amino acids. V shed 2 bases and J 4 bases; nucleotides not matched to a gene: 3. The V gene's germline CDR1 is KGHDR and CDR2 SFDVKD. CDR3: CATSDSGTVYGYTF. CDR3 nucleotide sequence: TGTGCCACCAGTGATTCCGGGACAGTCTATGGCTACACCTTC.

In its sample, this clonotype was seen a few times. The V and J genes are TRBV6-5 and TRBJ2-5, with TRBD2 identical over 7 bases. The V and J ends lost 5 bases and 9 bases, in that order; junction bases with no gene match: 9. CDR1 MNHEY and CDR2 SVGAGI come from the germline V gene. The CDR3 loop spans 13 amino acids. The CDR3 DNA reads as TGTGCCAGCAGTGAAAAAGGGAGGGAGGCCCAGTACTTC. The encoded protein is CASSEKGREAQYF.

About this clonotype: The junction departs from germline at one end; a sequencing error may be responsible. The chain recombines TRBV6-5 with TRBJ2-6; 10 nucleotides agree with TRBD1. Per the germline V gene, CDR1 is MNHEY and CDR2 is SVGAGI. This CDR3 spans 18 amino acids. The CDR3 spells CASTHQGQGIGGANVLTF. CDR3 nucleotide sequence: TGTGCCAGCACCCACCAGGGACAGGGGATTGGTGGGGCCAACGTCCTGACCTTC.

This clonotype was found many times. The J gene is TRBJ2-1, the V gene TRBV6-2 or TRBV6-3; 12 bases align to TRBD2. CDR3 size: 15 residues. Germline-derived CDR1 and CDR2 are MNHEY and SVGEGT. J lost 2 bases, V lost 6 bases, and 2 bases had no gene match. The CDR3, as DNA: TGTGCCAGCAGAGGACTAGCGGGGCCCTACAATGAGCAGTTCTTC. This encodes CASRGLAGPYNEQFF.

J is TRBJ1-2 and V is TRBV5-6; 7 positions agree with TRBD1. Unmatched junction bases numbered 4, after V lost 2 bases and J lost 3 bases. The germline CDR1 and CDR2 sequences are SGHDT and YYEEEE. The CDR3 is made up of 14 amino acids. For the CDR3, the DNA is TGTGCCAGCAGCTTACAGGGGACTGACTATGGCTACACCTTC. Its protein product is CASSLQGTDYGYTF.

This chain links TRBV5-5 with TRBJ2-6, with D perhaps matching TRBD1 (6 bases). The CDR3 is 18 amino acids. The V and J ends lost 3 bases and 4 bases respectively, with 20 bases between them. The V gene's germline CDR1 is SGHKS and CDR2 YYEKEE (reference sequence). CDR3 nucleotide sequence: TGTGCCAGCAGCTCTATAGGGGGTGCGGCGTCCGGGGCCAACGTCCTGACTTTC. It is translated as CASSSIGGAASGANVLTF.

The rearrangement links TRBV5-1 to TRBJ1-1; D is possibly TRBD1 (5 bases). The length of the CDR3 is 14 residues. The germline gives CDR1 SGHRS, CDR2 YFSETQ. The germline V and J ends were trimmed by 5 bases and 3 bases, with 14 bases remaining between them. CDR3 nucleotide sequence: TGCGCCAGCAGTCCTGGGACGACGTACACTGAAGCTTTCTTT. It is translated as CASSPGTTYTEAFF. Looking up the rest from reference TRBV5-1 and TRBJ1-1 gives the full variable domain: KAGVTQTPRYLIKTRGQQVTLSCSPISGHRSVSWYQQTPGQGLQFLFEYFSETQRNKGNFPGRFSGRQFSNSRSEMNVSTLELGDSALYLCASSPGTTYTEAFFGQGTRLTVV.

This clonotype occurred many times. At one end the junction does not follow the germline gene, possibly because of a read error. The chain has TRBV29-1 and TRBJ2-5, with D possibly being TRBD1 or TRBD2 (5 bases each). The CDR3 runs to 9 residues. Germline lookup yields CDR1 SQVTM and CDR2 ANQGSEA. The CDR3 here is CSVLGEPFF. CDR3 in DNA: TGCAGCGTCCTAGGGGAGCCGTTCTTC.

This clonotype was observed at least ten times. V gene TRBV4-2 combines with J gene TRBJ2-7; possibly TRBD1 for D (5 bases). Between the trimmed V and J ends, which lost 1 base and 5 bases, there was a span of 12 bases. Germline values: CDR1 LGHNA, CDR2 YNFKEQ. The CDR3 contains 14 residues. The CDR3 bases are TGTGCCAGCAGCCAAGTGGTGGGGCGGAACGAGCAGTACTTC. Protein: CASSQVVGRNEQYF.

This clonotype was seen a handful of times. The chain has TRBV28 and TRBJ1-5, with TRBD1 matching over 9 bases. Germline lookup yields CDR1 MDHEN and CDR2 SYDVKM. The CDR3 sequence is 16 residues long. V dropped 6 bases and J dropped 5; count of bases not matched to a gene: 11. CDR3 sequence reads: CASRTGTGFRDQPQHF. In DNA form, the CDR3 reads TGTGCCAGCAGAACCGGGACAGGGTTTAGGGATCAGCCCCAGCATTTT.

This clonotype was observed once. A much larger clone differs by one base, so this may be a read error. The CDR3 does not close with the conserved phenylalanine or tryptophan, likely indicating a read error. This chain's CDR3 is CASSSSGTGTYNEQFL. For the CDR3, the DNA is TGTGCCAGCAGCTCATCCGGGACAGGGACCTACAATGAGCAGTTCCTC. The chain couples TRBV7-8 to TRBJ2-1; 9 bases fit TRBD1. The germline V gene encodes CDR1 SGHVS and CDR2 FQNEAQ. V gave up 4 bases and J gave up 2 bases; unmatched junction bases: 6. The CDR3 runs 16 residues.

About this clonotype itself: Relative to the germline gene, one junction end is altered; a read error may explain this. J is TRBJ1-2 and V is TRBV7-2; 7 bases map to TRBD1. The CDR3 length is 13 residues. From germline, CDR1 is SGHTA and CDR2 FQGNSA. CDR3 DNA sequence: TGTGTCAGCAGCTCGGGACAGTCTTATGGCTACACCTTC. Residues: CVSSSGQSYGYTF. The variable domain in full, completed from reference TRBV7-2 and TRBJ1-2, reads GAGVSQSPSNKVTEKGKDVELRCDPISGHTALYWYRQSLGQGLEFLIYFQGNSAPDKSGLPSDRFSAERTGGSVSTLTIQRTQQEDSAVYLCVSSSGQSYGYTFGSGTRLTVV.

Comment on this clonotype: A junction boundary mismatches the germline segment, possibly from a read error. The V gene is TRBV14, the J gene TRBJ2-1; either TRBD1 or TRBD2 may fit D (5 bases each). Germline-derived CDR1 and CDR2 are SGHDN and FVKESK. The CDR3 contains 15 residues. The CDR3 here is CASNQVAGPRDEQFF. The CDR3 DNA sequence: TGTGCCAGCAACCAAGTTGCGGGTCCCAGGGATGAGCAGTTCTTC.

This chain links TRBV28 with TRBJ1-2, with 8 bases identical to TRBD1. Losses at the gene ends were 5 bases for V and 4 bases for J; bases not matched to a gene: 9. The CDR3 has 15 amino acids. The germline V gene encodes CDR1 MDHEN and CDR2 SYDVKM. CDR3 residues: CASSTRTGMSYGYTF. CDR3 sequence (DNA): TGTGCCAGCAGTACCAGGACAGGGATGAGCTATGGCTACACCTTC.

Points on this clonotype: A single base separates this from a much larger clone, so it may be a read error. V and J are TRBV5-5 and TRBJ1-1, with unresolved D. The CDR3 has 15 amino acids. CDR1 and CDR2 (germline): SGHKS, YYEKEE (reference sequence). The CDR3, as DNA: TGTGCCGGCAGCTTTGCAGCCGGCCCGAACACTGAAGCTTTCTTT. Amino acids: CAGSFAAGPNTEAFF. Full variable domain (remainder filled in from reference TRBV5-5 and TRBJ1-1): DAGVTQSPTHLIKTRGQQVTLRCSPISGHKSVSWYQQVLGQGPQFIFQYYEKEERGRGNFPDRFSARQFPNYSSELNVNALLLGDSALYLCAGSFAAGPNTEAFFGQGTRLTVV.

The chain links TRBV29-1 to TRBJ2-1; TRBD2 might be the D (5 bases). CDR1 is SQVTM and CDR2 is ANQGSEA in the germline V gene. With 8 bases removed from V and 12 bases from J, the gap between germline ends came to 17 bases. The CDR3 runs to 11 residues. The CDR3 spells CSFAYSSGQFF. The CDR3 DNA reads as TGCAGCTTCGCTTACTCGAGCGGGCAGTTCTTC.

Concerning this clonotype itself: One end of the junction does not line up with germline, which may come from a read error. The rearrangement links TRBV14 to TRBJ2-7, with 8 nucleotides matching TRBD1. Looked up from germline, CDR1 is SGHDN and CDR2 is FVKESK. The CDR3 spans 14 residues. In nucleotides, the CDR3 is TGTGTCAGCAGTCGGACAGGGCTCGCCTGCGAGCAGTACTTC. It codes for CVSSRTGLACEQYF.

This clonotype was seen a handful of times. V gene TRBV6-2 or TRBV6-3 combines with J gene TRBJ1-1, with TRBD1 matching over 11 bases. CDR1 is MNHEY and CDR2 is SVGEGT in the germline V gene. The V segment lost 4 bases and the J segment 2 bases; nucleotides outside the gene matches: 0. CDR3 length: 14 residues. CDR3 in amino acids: CASSWTGGNTEAFF. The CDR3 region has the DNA TGTGCCAGCAGTTGGACAGGGGGCAACACTGAAGCTTTCTTT.

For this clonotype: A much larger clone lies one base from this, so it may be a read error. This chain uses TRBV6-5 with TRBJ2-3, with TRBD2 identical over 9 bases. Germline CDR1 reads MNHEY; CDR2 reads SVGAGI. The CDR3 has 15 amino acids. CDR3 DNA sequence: TGTGCCAGCAGTCACTCCCTAGCGGGACAAGATACGCAGTATTTT. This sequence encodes CASSHSLAGQDTQYF.

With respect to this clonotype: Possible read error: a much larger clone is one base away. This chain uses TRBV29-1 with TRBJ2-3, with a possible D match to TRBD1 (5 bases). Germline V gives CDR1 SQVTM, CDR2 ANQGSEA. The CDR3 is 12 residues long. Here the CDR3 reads CSVEVGTGTQYF. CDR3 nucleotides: TGCAGCGTTGAAGTCGGAACAGGTACGCAGTATTTT.

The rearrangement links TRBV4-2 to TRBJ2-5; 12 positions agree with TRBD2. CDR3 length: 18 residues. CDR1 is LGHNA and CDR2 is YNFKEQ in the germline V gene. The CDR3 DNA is TGTGTCAGTAGCCAAGATCTAGCGGGAGGGCGAATTATAGAGACCCAGTACTTC. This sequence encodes CVSSQDLAGGRIIETQYF.

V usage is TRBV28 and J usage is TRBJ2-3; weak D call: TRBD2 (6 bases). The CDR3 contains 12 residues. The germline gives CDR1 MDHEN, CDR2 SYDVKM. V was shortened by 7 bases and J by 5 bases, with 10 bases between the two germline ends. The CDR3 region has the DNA TGTGCCAGCACGGTCGGGAGAGATACGCAGTATTTT. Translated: CASTVGRDTQYF.

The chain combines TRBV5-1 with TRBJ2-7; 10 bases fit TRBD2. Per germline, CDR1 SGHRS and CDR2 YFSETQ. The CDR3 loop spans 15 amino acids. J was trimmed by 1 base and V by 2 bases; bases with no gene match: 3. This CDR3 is CASSFGLADSYEQYF. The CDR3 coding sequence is TGCGCCAGCAGCTTCGGACTAGCGGATTCCTACGAGCAGTACTTC.

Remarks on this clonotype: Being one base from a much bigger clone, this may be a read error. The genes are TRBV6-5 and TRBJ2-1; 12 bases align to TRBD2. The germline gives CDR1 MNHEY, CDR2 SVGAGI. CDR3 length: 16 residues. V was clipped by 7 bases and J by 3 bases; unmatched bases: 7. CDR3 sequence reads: CASTLETSGSYNEQFF. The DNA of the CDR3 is TGTGCCAGCACCCTAGAGACTAGCGGGAGCTACAATGAGCAGTTCTTC.

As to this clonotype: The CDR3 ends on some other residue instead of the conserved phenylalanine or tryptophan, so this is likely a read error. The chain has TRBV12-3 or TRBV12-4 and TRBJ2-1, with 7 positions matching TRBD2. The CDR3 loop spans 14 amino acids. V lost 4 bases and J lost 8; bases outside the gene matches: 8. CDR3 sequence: CASSSAGESDEQFL. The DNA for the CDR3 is TGTGCCAGCAGTTCTGCGGGAGAGTCTGATGAGCAGTTCTTA.

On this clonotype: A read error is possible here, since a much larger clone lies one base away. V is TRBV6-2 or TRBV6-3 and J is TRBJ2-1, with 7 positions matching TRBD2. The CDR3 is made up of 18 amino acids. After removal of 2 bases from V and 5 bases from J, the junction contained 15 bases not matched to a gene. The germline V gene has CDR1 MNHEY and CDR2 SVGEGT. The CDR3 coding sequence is TGTGCCAGCAGTTACCCTATCATCAAGCTAGCGGAGAACAATGAGCAGTTCTTC. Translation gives CASSYPIIKLAENNEQFF.

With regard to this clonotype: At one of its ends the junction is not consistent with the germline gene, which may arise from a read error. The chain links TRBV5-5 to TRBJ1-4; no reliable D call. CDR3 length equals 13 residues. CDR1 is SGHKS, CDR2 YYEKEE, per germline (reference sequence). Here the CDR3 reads CANSLTTNEKLFF. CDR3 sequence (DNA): TGTGCCAACAGCTTAACAACTAATGAAAAACTGTTTTTT. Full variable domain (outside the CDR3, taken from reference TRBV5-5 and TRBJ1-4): DAGVTQSPTHLIKTRGQQVTLRCSPISGHKSVSWYQQVLGQGPQFIFQYYEKEERGRGNFPDRFSARQFPNYSSELNVNALLLGDSALYLCANSLTTNEKLFFGSGTQLSVL.

CDR3 loop: CASSLSAAGMTQYF. CDR3 bases: TGTGCCAGCAGCTTGTCTGCGGCAGGAATGACCCAGTACTTC. The rearrangement uses TRBV11-3 and TRBJ2-5, with D uncertain. The CDR3 length is 14 residues. Germline CDR1 reads SGHNT; CDR2 reads YENEEA. V was clipped by 3 bases and J by 7 bases, with 15 bases between them. Based on the CDR3 plus reference TRBV11-3 and TRBJ2-5, the full variable domain is EAGVVQSPRYKIIEKKQPVAFWCNPISGHNTLYWYLQNLGQGPELLIRYENEEAVDDSQLPKDRFSAERLKGVDSTLKIQPAELGDSAVYLCASSLSAAGMTQYFGPGTRLLVL.

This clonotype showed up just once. In DNA form, the CDR3 reads TGTGCCAGCAGTTACGGGGGGGCCGGGGATTTACCCCTCCACTTT. This gives the protein CASSYGGAGDLPLHF. The V gene is TRBV6-5, the J gene TRBJ1-6; D might be TRBD1 (6 bases). Germline V CDR1 and CDR2: MNHEY, SVGAGI. This CDR3 has 15 amino acids. The V and J ends lost 2 bases and 12 bases respectively, with 17 bases between them.

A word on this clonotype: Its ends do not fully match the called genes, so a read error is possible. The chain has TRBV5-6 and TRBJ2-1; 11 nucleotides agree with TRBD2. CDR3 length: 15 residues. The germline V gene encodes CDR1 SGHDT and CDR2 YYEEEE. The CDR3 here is CASSSILAGDHEEFF. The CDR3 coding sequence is TGTGCCAGCAGCTCGATACTAGCGGGAGATCACGAGGAGTTCTTT.

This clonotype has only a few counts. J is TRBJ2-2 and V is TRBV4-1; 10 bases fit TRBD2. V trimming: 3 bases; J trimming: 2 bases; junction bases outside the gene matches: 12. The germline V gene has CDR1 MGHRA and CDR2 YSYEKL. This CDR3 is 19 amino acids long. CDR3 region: CASSHEPPSGSVNTGELFF. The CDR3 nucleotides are TGCGCCAGCAGCCATGAACCACCTAGCGGGAGCGTTAACACCGGGGAGCTGTTTTTT.